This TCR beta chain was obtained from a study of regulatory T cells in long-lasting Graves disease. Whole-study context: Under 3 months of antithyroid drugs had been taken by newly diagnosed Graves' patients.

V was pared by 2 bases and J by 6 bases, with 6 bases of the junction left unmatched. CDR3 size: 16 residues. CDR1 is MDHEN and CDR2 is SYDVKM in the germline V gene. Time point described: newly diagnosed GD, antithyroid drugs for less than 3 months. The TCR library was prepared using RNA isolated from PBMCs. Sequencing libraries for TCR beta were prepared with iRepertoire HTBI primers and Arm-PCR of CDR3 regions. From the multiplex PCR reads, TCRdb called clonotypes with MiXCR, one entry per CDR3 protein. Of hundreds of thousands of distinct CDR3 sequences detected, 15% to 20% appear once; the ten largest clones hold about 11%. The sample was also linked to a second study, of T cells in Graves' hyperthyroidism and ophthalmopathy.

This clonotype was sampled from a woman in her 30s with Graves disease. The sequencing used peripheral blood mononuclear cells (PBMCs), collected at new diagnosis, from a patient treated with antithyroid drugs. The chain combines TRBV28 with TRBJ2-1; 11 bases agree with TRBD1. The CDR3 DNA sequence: TGTGCCAGCAGTTTACCCGGGACAGGGGGTTTCAATGAGCAGTTCTTC. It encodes CASSLPGTGGFNEQFF.